This TCR beta chain is drawn from a study of shared clonotypes between healthy human individuals. This clone was counted only a few times. Its specificity is not known. General study findings and limits: Lower generation probabilities were found for non-shared clonotypes than for those shared by all four donors.

This CDR3 has 11 residues. V lost 9 bases to trimming and J lost 4 bases, with 8 bases between them. TCRdb's table, derived via immunoSEQ multiplex PCR, lists solely in-frame clones and lacks some. The data contain millions of clones, over 85% of them singletons. Sequenced material: naive CD4+ T cells sorted from blood. Regarding subset: CD45RA+ positively selected. The chain carries TRBV5-3 and TRBJ1-5; no clear D gene. TRBV5-3 is designated an ORF whose function remains uncertain. This TCR came from a man aged 18 to 29 in good health. The CDR3 DNA reads as TGTGCCACCCAGGAAAATCAGCCCCAGCATTTT. It codes for CATQENQPQHF.